This paragraph reports one TCR beta chain. Clones were read by immunoSEQ multiplex PCR, and TCRdb kept only the in-frame ones, dropping some. The data show approximately 82,000 clones, 70% to 90% seen once. This sample was included in a study of control samples from healthy donors and cancer patients. The source of this sequence is a man between 45 and 60 years old in good health. Sequencing input: blood.

The CDR3 region is CASSYLGTPYEQYF. The CDR3 nucleotides read TGTGCCAGCAGTTATCTTGGGACGCCCTACGAGCAGTACTTC. The rearrangement uses TRBV6-6 and TRBJ2-7; D might be TRBD1 or TRBD2, each matching 5 bases. The germline V gene has CDR1 MNHNY and CDR2 SVGAGI (reference sequence). This CDR3 is built from 14 residues. Trimming removed 3 bases at V and 2 bases at J, with 11 bases between.